This TCR beta chain was recorded in a study of cytomegalovirus exposure and HLA in healthy donors. Study overall: Unique TCR beta sequences numbering approximately 100 million came from 150 million to 200 million T cells in an earlier analysis.

Samples came from healthy bone marrow donors. PCR used 60 Vbeta primers and 13 Jbeta primers. Here immunoSEQ multiplex PCR was the method, and the copy in TCRdb shows in-frame clones only, minus some. The sample data list more than 95,000 clones. CDR1 is SGHRS and CDR2 is YFSETQ in the germline V gene. CDR3 length: 15 amino acids. V was trimmed by 4 bases and J by 5 bases, leaving 15 bases between them. The TCR comes from a man aged 40-49 years in good health and CMV-seronegative. Sequenced material: PBMCs. The rearrangement joins TRBV5-1 to TRBJ2-2; D unresolved. CDR3 DNA sequence: TGCGCCAGCAGCCCCAACCGAGGTTTGACCGGGGAGCTGTTTTTT. Protein sequence: CASSPNRGLTGELFF.